This T cell receptor (beta chain) derives from a study of T cell repertoires in cytomegalovirus infection. TCRdb independently ran MiXCR on the reads; one entry per CDR3 protein. The sample holds 350,000 to 500,000 distinct CDR3 sequences, about 33% seen once. As to this clonotype: Its antigen remains unidentified.

Study-level points and caveats: Dominant in the ex vivo response were TCR beta clonotypes restricted by HLA-C and specific for CMV. There were carriers of CMV plus the relevant HLA, and cumulative public TCR beta family frequency identified them.

The TCR was taken from a human donor in good health (CMV status not recorded). Some clones in this sample may be carry-over from other donors' samples. The sequenced sample consisted of PBMCs.

CDR3 sequence: CASSYSEKRGSSYEQYF. The CDR3 bases are TGTGCCAGCAGTTACTCGGAGAAGCGGGGTAGTTCCTACGAGCAGTACTTC. This chain links TRBV6-6 with TRBJ2-7; 7 nucleotides match TRBD2. The ends lost 0 bases at V and 1 base at J; junction bases unmatched: 9. Germline V lookup: CDR1 MNHNY, CDR2 SVGAGI (reference sequence). The CDR3 is made up of 17 amino acids.